This passage covers 26 T cell receptor beta chains from one sample sequenced in a study of vaccination effects on CD4 cells after COVID-19. Antigens for these TCRs are unknown. The method was immunoSEQ multiplex PCR; TCRdb's version includes in-frame clones alone and lacks a portion of them. The table has under 80,000 clones, 76% seen once; the top ten hold about 0.91%. Antigen-specific CD4+ T cells were expanded (with viral peptide pools) by the ViraFEST assay ahead of sequencing. With roughly nine days of culture completed, CD4+ T cells were isolated. Participants received two doses of either the BNT162b2 or mRNA-1273 vaccine. The sample here was CD4+ T cells from PBMCs cultured with HCoV-OC43 spike peptides, taken after COVID-19 vaccination. The subset here: HCoV-OC43 spike overlapping peptide pool stimulation. The receptor source for this set is a human donor who received a COVID-19 vaccine.

This chain links TRBV6-5 with TRBJ2-3; perhaps D is TRBD1 or TRBD2 (7 bases each). The CDR3 contains 15 residues. Germline CDR1 reads MNHEY; CDR2 reads SVGAGI. V shed 7 bases and J shed 5 bases, with 19 bases lying between them. The CDR3 reads CASMQGGARGDTQYF. DNA for the CDR3: TGTGCCAGCATGCAGGGGGGGGCACGGGGAGATACGCAGTATTTT.

The chain is built from TRBV24-1 and TRBJ1-3; maybe TRBD1 (5 bases). The CDR3 sequence is 14 residues long. V lost 3 bases to trimming and J lost 1 base, with 6 bases between them. Looked up from germline, CDR1 is KGHDR and CDR2 is SFDVKD. The CDR3 protein is CATSDGGSGNTIYF. DNA of the CDR3: TGTGCCACCAGTGATGGGGGTTCTGGAAACACCATATATTTT.

The chain has TRBV28 and TRBJ2-3; 8 bases align to TRBD1. Germline loops: CDR1 MDHEN, CDR2 SYDVKM. Trimming removed 2 bases from V and 5 bases from J; junction bases left unmatched: 3. This CDR3 region has 14 residues. The CDR3 coding sequence is TGTGCCAGCAGTTTACAGGGGGCGGGAGATACGCAGTATTTT. It encodes CASSLQGAGDTQYF.

This clone was found once. The V gene is TRBV7-2, the J gene TRBJ1-3; 9 nucleotides align to TRBD1. From germline, CDR1 is SGHTA and CDR2 FQGNSA. CDR3 size: 15 residues. V shed 6 bases, J shed 2 bases, and the junction held 5 bases outside the gene matches. The CDR3 nucleotides read TGTGCCAGCAGGCATACAGGGGGCCCTGGAAACACCATATATTTT. It translates to CASRHTGGPGNTIYF. The full variable domain, its missing parts supplied by reference TRBV7-2 and TRBJ1-3, is GAGVSQSPSNKVTEKGKDVELRCDPISGHTALYWYRQSLGQGLEFLIYFQGNSAPDKSGLPSDRFSAERTGGSVSTLTIQRTQQEDSAVYLCASRHTGGPGNTIYFGEGSWLTVV.

V and J are TRBV5-1 and TRBJ2-5; 10 bases are shared with TRBD2. This CDR3 contains 16 residues. CDR1 SGHRS and CDR2 YFSETQ come from the germline V gene. Trimming took 0 bases from V and 5 from J; bases not matched to a gene: 7. CDR3 bases: TGCGCCAGCAGCTTGGCCGGGCTAGCGGGGGACGAGACCCAGTACTTC. Protein sequence: CASSLAGLAGDETQYF.

J is TRBJ2-5 and V is TRBV5-1, with D maybe TRBD2 (5 bases). V lost 3 bases to trimming and J lost 2 bases, with 8 bases between them. Germline V gene data show CDR1 as SGHRS and CDR2 as YFSETQ. The CDR3 loop spans 13 amino acids. The CDR3 sequence is CASSSTSQETQYF. The CDR3 bases are TGCGCCAGCAGCTCCACTAGTCAAGAGACCCAGTACTTC.

V and J are TRBV2 and TRBJ1-6, with no clear D. The CDR3 sequence is 16 residues long. V was cut by 8 bases and J by 0 bases, with 14 bases left in between. CDR1 SNHLY and CDR2 FYNNEI come from the germline V gene. The CDR3 is CASSRTVSSYNSPLHF. The CDR3 DNA is TGTGCCAGCTCTAGGACGGTGAGCTCCTATAATTCACCCCTCCACTTT.

V and J are TRBV6-6 and TRBJ1-1; 7 bases are a match to TRBD1. The ends lost 5 bases at V and 5 bases at J; junction bases unmatched: 17. The CDR3 extends over 17 amino acids. Germline V gene lookup returns CDR1 MNHNY and CDR2 SVGAGI (reference sequence). The CDR3 loop is CASSPIGQGGAWTEAFF. CDR3 nucleotide sequence: TGTGCCAGCAGTCCGATAGGGCAGGGGGGGGCATGGACTGAAGCTTTCTTT.

The chain joins TRBV7-9 to TRBJ2-5; the D is unclear. This CDR3 spans 14 amino acids. Germline CDR1 and CDR2: SEHNR and FQNEAQ (reference sequence). The V end was cut by 4 bases, the J end by 5 bases, with 14 bases between. The DNA of the CDR3 is TGTGCCAGCAGCTCTTTGACTGGGGATGAGACCCAGTACTTC. Encoded protein: CASSSLTGDETQYF.

This sequence joins TRBV7-8 and TRBJ2-7; tentative D call: TRBD1 (6 bases). Trimming took 2 bases from V and 3 from J, leaving 11 bases between them. Germline V lookup: CDR1 SGHVS, CDR2 FQNEAQ. CDR3 size: 14 residues. The CDR3: CASSLSQGNYEQYV. In DNA form, the CDR3 reads TGTGCCAGCAGCTTAAGCCAGGGGAACTACGAGCAGTACGTC.

The genes are TRBV29-1 and TRBJ1-5; D remains unclear. This CDR3 is built from 15 residues. Between the trimmed V and J ends, which lost 6 bases and 2 bases, there was a span of 17 bases. The V gene's germline CDR1 is SQVTM and CDR2 ANQGSEA. CDR3 sequence reads: CSVADGVIGNQPQHF. The CDR3, as DNA: TGCAGCGTAGCGGACGGAGTGATAGGCAATCAGCCCCAGCATTTT.

This rearrangement joins TRBV28 to TRBJ1-4, with D unresolved. Germline V gene sequence: CDR1 MDHEN, CDR2 SYDVKM. The CDR3 consists of 15 residues. V shed 5 bases and J shed 2 bases, with 12 bases lying between them. Here the CDR3 reads CASSPPGSTNEKLFF. CDR3 DNA: TGTGCCAGCAGTCCCCCCGGGAGCACTAATGAAAAACTGTTTTTT.

This clone is medium-sized within its sample. The V call is TRBV4-1, the J call TRBJ2-5; D possibly corresponds to TRBD1 (5 bases). V shed 4 bases and J shed 2 bases, with 14 bases lying between them. The CDR3 loop spans 15 amino acids. CDR1 is MGHRA and CDR2 is YSYEKL in the germline V gene. The CDR3 here is CASSPPRSGQETQYF. The CDR3 nucleotides read TGCGCCAGCAGCCCCCCAAGATCAGGGCAAGAGACCCAGTACTTC.

The CDR3 loop is CATSDLQGTRNYEQYV. The CDR3 bases are TGTGCCACCAGTGATTTGCAAGGGACACGTAACTACGAGCAGTACGTC. The chain joins TRBV24-1 to TRBJ2-7; D possibly corresponds to TRBD1 (6 bases). The length of the CDR3 is 16 residues. Trimming stripped 0 bases from V and 3 bases from J, with 14 bases between. Germline loops: CDR1 KGHDR, CDR2 SFDVKD.

This clone has only a few counts. J is TRBJ2-1 and V is TRBV6-5; weak D call: TRBD2 (5 bases). Germline V gene data show CDR1 as MNHEY and CDR2 as SVGAGI. Deletions cut 8 bases from V and 10 bases from J, with 9 bases between. This CDR3 is 10 amino acids long. The CDR3 sequence is CASRTGEQFF. DNA for the CDR3: TGTGCCAGCCGGACGGGAGAGCAGTTCTTC.

The CDR3 DNA follows: TGCGCCAGCAGCTTGACTCATTCTGAGACCCAGTACTTC. Its protein product is CASSLTHSETQYF. V gene TRBV5-1 combines with J gene TRBJ2-5; D unresolved. The germline V gene has CDR1 SGHRS and CDR2 YFSETQ. The CDR3 sequence is 13 residues long. Trimming removed 1 base from V and 5 bases from J, with 9 bases in between.

The CDR3 region has the DNA TGTGCCAGCAGTTTTCCCGACAGGGTGGCCGGGGAGCTGTTTTTT. Encoded protein: CASSFPDRVAGELFF. V and J are TRBV28 and TRBJ2-2, with TRBD1 matching 7 bases. CDR3 length: 15 amino acids. V trimming: 3 bases; J trimming: 6 bases; junction bases outside the gene matches: 7. Germline assignment: CDR1 MDHEN and CDR2 SYDVKM.

The gene calls are TRBV24-1 and TRBJ2-5; the D is unclear. CDR3 size: 13 residues. Germline-derived CDR1 and CDR2 are KGHDR and SFDVKD. Trimming cost V 5 bases and J 1 base, with 7 bases left between them. CDR3 residues: CATSGSVQETQYF. In DNA form, the CDR3 reads TGTGCCACCAGTGGATCAGTCCAAGAGACCCAGTACTTC.

This clone was observed a handful of times. The V and J genes are TRBV2 and TRBJ1-2; no definite D call. Germline-derived CDR1 and CDR2 are SNHLY and FYNNEI. The V gene lost 7 bases and the J gene lost 5 bases, with 8 bases spanning the gap. The CDR3 loop spans 11 amino acids. This chain's CDR3 is CASKFQYGYTF. The CDR3 DNA reads TGTGCCAGCAAGTTTCAGTATGGCTACACCTTC.

The V gene is TRBV28, the J gene TRBJ1-1, with unresolved D. The V end lost 3 bases, the J end lost 4 bases, and 12 bases lay between the germline ends. CDR1 is MDHEN, CDR2 SYDVKM, per germline. The CDR3 covers 14 residues. The DNA for the CDR3 is TGTGCCAGCAGTTTCCCGGGCAAGGCCACTGAAGCTTTCTTT. Its translation is CASSFPGKATEAFF.

The rearrangement links TRBV19 to TRBJ2-7; D remains unclear. V was clipped by 4 bases and J by 3 bases, with 16 bases between them. The germline gives CDR1 LNHDA, CDR2 SQIVND (reference sequence). CDR3 length equals 15 residues. Here the CDR3 reads CASSTVSHGCYEQYV. CDR3 coding DNA: TGTGCCAGTAGTACGGTTAGTCACGGGTGCTACGAGCAGTACGTC.

This chain links TRBV6-5 with TRBJ2-7, with D possibly being TRBD1 (6 bases). Per the germline V gene, CDR1 is MNHEY and CDR2 is SVGAGI. The CDR3 loop spans 11 amino acids. The V end lost 8 bases, the J end lost 2 bases, and 7 bases lay between the germline ends. CDR3 in amino acids: CASGQPYEQYV. The CDR3 DNA reads as TGTGCCAGCGGACAGCCCTACGAGCAGTACGTC.

V usage is TRBV19 and J usage is TRBJ1-3; maybe TRBD1 (6 bases). Trimming took 6 bases from V and 7 from J, leaving 16 bases between them. The germline V gene has CDR1 LNHDA and CDR2 SQIVND (reference sequence). The CDR3 runs to 14 residues. CDR3 residues: CASSFDRGRNTIYF. As DNA, the CDR3 is TGTGCCAGTAGCTTCGACCGGGGGCGGAACACCATATATTTT. The full variable domain, its missing parts supplied by reference TRBV19 and TRBJ1-3, is DGGITQSPKYLFRKEGQNVTLSCEQNLNHDAMYWYRQDPGQGLRLIYYSQIVNDFQKGDIAEGYSVSREKKESFPLTVTSAQKNPTAFYLCASSFDRGRNTIYFGEGSWLTVV.

V is TRBV9 and J is TRBJ1-3; D not resolved. CDR3 length: 14 amino acids. The germline V gene has CDR1 SGDLS and CDR2 YYNGEE. The ends were cut back, 0 bases at V and 1 base at J, with 5 bases in the middle. CDR3 residues: CASSVVGSGNTIYF. The CDR3 DNA reads as TGTGCCAGCAGCGTAGTTGGTTCTGGAAACACCATATATTTT. Together with reference TRBV9 and TRBJ1-3, the CDR3 gives the full variable domain: DSGVTQTPKHLITATGQRVTLRCSPRSGDLSVYWYQQSLDQGLQFLIQYYNGEERAKGNILERFSAQQFPDLHSELNLSSLELGDSALYFCASSVVGSGNTIYFGEGSWLTVV.

The chain uses TRBV2 and TRBJ1-1; 8 bases map to TRBD1. This CDR3 region has 13 residues. CDR1 and CDR2 from the germline V gene are SNHLY and FYNNEI. J gave up 9 bases and V 1 base, and 4 bases lay outside the gene matches. CDR3 in amino acids: CASSEETGAKAFF. CDR3 coding DNA: TGTGCCAGCAGTGAAGAGACAGGGGCAAAAGCTTTCTTT.

The J gene is TRBJ1-1, the V gene TRBV6-5; D not resolved. Germline-derived CDR1 and CDR2 are MNHEY and SVGAGI. The CDR3 spans 14 residues. V dropped 7 bases and J dropped 4 bases, with 16 bases sitting between them. CDR3 region: CASNRPERVTEAFF. The CDR3 DNA reads TGTGCCAGCAACCGACCCGAAAGGGTCACTGAAGCTTTCTTT.